These T cell receptor beta chains were read from a single sample in a study of blood T cells in healthy people across ages. MiXCR, run by TCRdb on the 5' RACE reads, gives a single entry per CDR3 protein. The table includes some 640,000 distinct CDR3 sequences, around 48% detected once. Material for sequencing was blood. The receptors derive from a woman aged 60 to 75 in good health. CDR3s include the opening cysteine and the closing phenylalanine or tryptophan. D genes are given only for firm matches. A row's size may be missing; if present it is once, few, many or a size class.

d_call j_call v_call clone_size cdr3_aa cdr3_nt
NA TRBJ2-5 TRBV25-1 few CASSDLEGLYRETQYF TGTGCCAGCAGTGATCTGGAGGGACTCTATCGAGAGACCCAGTACTTC
NA TRBJ2-7 TRBV25-1 many CASSDHTYEQYF TGTGCCAGCAGTGACCATACCTACGAGCAGTACTTC
TRBD2 TRBJ2-1 TRBV20-1 NA CSAFYSGKVVEQFF TGCAGTGCTTTCTATAGCGGGAAGGTCGTCGAGCAGTTCTTC
NA TRBJ1-1 TRBV29-1 NA CSGKRDFEAFF TGCAGCGGGAAAAGGGATTTTGAAGCTTTCTTT
NA TRBJ2-5 TRBV20-1 NA CSATATGSQETQYF TGCAGTGCAACTGCCACGGGTTCTCAGGAGACCCAGTACTTC
NA TRBJ2-3 TRBV29-1 NA CSGVSNTDTQYF TGCAGCGGTGTAAGCAACACAGATACGCAGTATTTT
NA TRBJ1-2 TRBV29-1 NA CSVDSPNYGYTF TGCAGCGTTGACTCCCCTAACTATGGCTACACCTTC
NA TRBJ2-7 TRBV7-9 NA CASSPPEAYEQYF TGTGCCAGCAGCCCCCCCGAGGCCTACGAGCAGTACTTC
TRBD2 TRBJ2-5 TRBV20-1 NA CSAISGGAGETQYF TGCAGTGCAATTAGCGGGGGGGCCGGTGAGACCCAGTACTTC
TRBD1 TRBJ1-5 TRBV3-1 NA CASSQMGQGNQPQHF TGTGCCAGCAGCCAAATGGGACAGGGGAATCAGCCCCAGCATTTT
NA TRBJ2-4 TRBV7-2 NA CASSSTGTGDGIQYF TGTGCCAGCAGCTCGACAGGGACTGGCGATGGCATTCAGTACTTC
TRBD2 TRBJ2-5 TRBV28 few CASSSSGETRAGETQYF TGTGCCAGCAGTTCTAGCGGGGAAACCAGGGCAGGAGAGACCCAGTACTTC
TRBD2 TRBJ2-3 TRBV7-2 NA CASSSVLAGAGDTQYF TGTGCCAGCAGCTCTGTACTAGCGGGAGCGGGAGATACGCAGTATTTT
NA TRBJ2-7 TRBV28 few CASSSSDRFREQYF NA
TRBD2 TRBJ2-3 TRBV7-2 NA CASRTDGTRSDTQYF TGTGCCAGCAGAACAGACGGGACTAGGTCCGATACGCAGTATTTT
NA TRBJ2-6 TRBV5-1 few CASSPRAGQFSGANVLTF TGCGCCAGCAGCCCCCGTGCCGGACAGTTCTCTGGGGCCAACGTCCTGACTTTC
TRBD2 TRBJ2-2 TRBV12-3/TRBV12-4 few CASSERGWGTGELFF TGTGCCAGCAGCGAGCGGGGATGGGGAACCGGGGAGCTGTTTTTT
NA TRBJ2-5 TRBV29-1 many CSVENNLRRETQYF TGCAGCGTTGAAAACAATCTCCGGCGGGAGACCCAGTACTTC
NA TRBJ2-1 TRBV12-3/TRBV12-4 few CASSFLGADGEQFF TGTGCCAGCAGTTTTTTAGGGGCTGATGGTGAGCAGTTCTTC
NA TRBJ2-7 TRBV12-3/TRBV12-4 NA CASSFTGVRYEQYF TGTGCCAGCAGTTTTACCGGGGTTCGGTACGAGCAGTACTTC
NA TRBJ2-1 TRBV5-1 NA CASSLFDANNEQFF TGCGCCAGCAGCTTGTTCGACGCTAACAATGAGCAGTTCTTC
TRBD1 TRBJ1-1 TRBV7-3 few CASSLDRVETEAFF TGTGCCAGCAGCTTAGACAGGGTGGAGACTGAAGCTTTCTTT
NA TRBJ1-1 TRBV6-2/TRBV6-3 once CASAYRGGDTEAFF TGTGCCAGCGCTTACCGGGGGGGGGACACTGAAGCTTTCTTT
NA TRBJ1-1 TRBV20-1 once CSARDPQGHTEAFF TGCAGTGCTAGAGATCCTCAGGGACACACTGAAGCTTTCTTT
TRBD1 TRBJ2-6 TRBV29-1 NA CSVERTGGSGANVLTF TGCAGCGTTGAACGGACAGGGGGCTCTGGGGCCAACGTCCTGACTTTC
NA TRBJ2-5 TRBV5-1 NA CASSPGQTRETQYF TGCGCCAGCAGCCCAGGACAGACGAGGGAGACCCAGTACTTC
NA TRBJ2-7 TRBV20-1 few CSARWRRNDEQYF TGCAGTGCTAGGTGGCGCCGGAATGACGAGCAGTACTTC
NA TRBJ2-7 TRBV6-2/TRBV6-3 NA CASSYDKGPYEQYF TGTGCCAGCAGTTATGATAAGGGACCCTACGAGCAGTACTTC
TRBD2 TRBJ2-2 TRBV20-1 once CSARVLTSAENTGELFF TGCAGTGCTAGAGTCCTGACTAGCGCCGAGAACACCGGGGAGCTGTTTTTT
NA TRBJ2-3 TRBV6-5 NA CASSYGNGNTDTQYF TGTGCCAGCAGTTACGGGAACGGGAACACAGATACGCAGTATTTT
NA TRBJ2-1 TRBV6-2/TRBV6-3 NA CASSLGLTYNEQFF TGTGCCAGCAGTTTGGGACTTACTTACAATGAGCAGTTCTTC
NA TRBJ2-5 TRBV9 NA CASSVGISLWGQETQYF TGTGCCAGCAGCGTAGGAATAAGCCTCTGGGGGCAAGAGACCCAGTACTTC
NA TRBJ2-1 TRBV20-1 few CSAFYSYNEQFF TGCAGTGCTTTCTACAGCTACAATGAGCAGTTCTTC
TRBD1 TRBJ1-1 TRBV10-3 NA CATLPGTGGTEAFF TGTGCCACCCTGCCCGGGACAGGGGGCACTGAAGCTTTCTTT
NA TRBJ1-2 TRBV7-6 NA CASSPDSTSSYGYTF TGTGCCAGCAGCCCGGACTCAACATCCAGCTATGGCTACACCTTC
NA TRBJ2-7 TRBV28 NA CASSLGQGGYKQYF TGTGCCAGCAGTTTAGGGCAGGGGGGTTATAAGCAGTACTTC
NA TRBJ2-5 TRBV20-1 NA CSARDIRNQETQYF TGCAGTGCTAGAGATATCCGGAACCAAGAGACCCAGTACTTC
TRBD1 TRBJ2-1 TRBV2 once CASSEWVPGQGLDEQFF TGTGCCAGCAGTGAGTGGGTCCCGGGACAGGGGTTGGATGAGCAGTTCTTC
TRBD1 TRBJ2-5 TRBV18 few CASSPPPGGETQYF TGTGCCAGCTCACCACCCCCAGGGGGAGAGACCCAGTACTTC
NA TRBJ2-7 TRBV6-5 NA CASSPYPGPSYEQYF TGTGCCAGCAGTCCCTATCCGGGGCCCTCCTACGAGCAGTACTTC
NA TRBJ2-4 TRBV6-5 NA CASSYRKTGTKNIQYF TGTGCCAGCAGTTACCGAAAGACAGGGACTAAAAACATTCAGTACTTC
TRBD1 TRBJ2-5 TRBV30 NA CAWTPGGVEQYF TGTGCCTGGACTCCAGGGGGCGTAGAGCAGTACTTC
TRBD2 TRBJ2-7 TRBV20-1 NA CRALPLIEAGDLYNEQYF TGCAGGGCCCTCCCGCTAATAGAAGCGGGAGACCTGTACAATGAGCAGTACTTC
NA TRBJ2-7 TRBV7-3 few CASSLRRGNEQYF TGTGCCAGCAGCTTAAGAAGAGGCAATGAGCAGTACTTC
NA TRBJ2-7 TRBV28 few CASSPSGRSSYEQYF TGTGCCAGCAGTCCGAGCGGACGTAGCTCCTACGAGCAGTACTTC
TRBD1 TRBJ2-2 TRBV5-1 once CASSFSGTGNTGEPFF TGCGCCAGCAGCTTCTCCGGGACAGGGAACACCGGGGAGCCGTTTTTT
NA TRBJ1-1 TRBV9 NA CASSVGGAPGTEAFF TGTGCCAGCAGCGTAGGAGGGGCCCCGGGCACTGAAGCTTTCTTT
TRBD2 TRBJ2-1 TRBV27 NA CASSLGSGSKSEQFF TGTGCCAGCAGTTTAGGTAGCGGGAGTAAATCGGAGCAGTTCTTC
TRBD2 TRBJ2-7 TRBV4-2 NA CASSHRTSGGPSYEQYF TGTGCCAGCAGCCACCGGACTAGCGGGGGACCCTCCTACGAGCAGTACTTC
TRBD2 TRBJ2-1 TRBV2 NA CASSKTSGSRINGEQFF TGTGCCAGCAGTAAGACTAGCGGGAGCCGAATTAACGGTGAGCAGTTCTTC
NA TRBJ1-3 TRBV29-1 NA CSVAVGLGGQISGNTIYF TGCAGCGTTGCGGTGGGACTGGGAGGTCAAATCTCTGGAAACACCATATATTTT
NA TRBJ1-2 TRBV7-2 NA CASSATDSRYTF TGTGCCAGCAGCGCAACGGACAGCAGGTACACCTTC
NA TRBJ2-3 TRBV20-1 NA CSALSQFPLGQDTQYF TGCAGTGCCCTTTCCCAATTCCCCCTAGGACAAGATACGCAGTATTTT
TRBD1 TRBJ1-4 TRBV28 NA CASSLKGAGEKLFF TGTGCCAGCAGTTTAAAGGGGGCCGGAGAAAAACTGTTTTTT
TRBD1 TRBJ2-1 TRBV20-1 NA CSAQGTGPVYNEQFF TGCAGTGCTCAGGGGACAGGGCCAGTGTACAATGAGCAGTTCTTC
TRBD1 TRBJ1-5 TRBV2 NA CASMPQGAGQPQHF TGTGCCAGCATGCCACAGGGGGCTGGTCAGCCCCAGCATTTT